Each of the 3 T cell receptor beta chains below was sequenced from the same sample in a study of blood T cells in healthy people across ages (dated by TCRdb to the mid-2010s). Libraries were made using 5' RACE. A second PCR of roughly 7 to 11 cycles was performed with a sample-barcoded 5' primer and a J-beta primer mix. TCRdb applied fastp at Q25 and MiXCR to the public reads, then kept only in-frame beta chains. CDR3 protein duplicates are merged, each entry listing the most common genes and DNA. For this sample the table gives around 1,800,000 distinct CDR3 sequences, of which roughly 43% were detected only once. The ten most abundant clones make up more than 20% of the sample. Sequences were obtained from blood. The receptors here all came from a human donor in good health.

The chain carries TRBV20-1 and TRBJ1-2, with TRBD1 identical over 7 bases. The CDR3 is 17 residues long. V shed 5 bases, J shed 4 bases, and the junction held 19 bases outside the gene matches. Germline CDR1 is DFQATT and CDR2 is SNEGSKA (reference sequence). The CDR3 reads CSAPIPLPRQGGYGYTF. DNA of the CDR3: TGCAGTGCTCCGATCCCCTTACCAAGACAGGGAGGCTATGGCTACACCTTC.

The chain couples TRBV20-1 to TRBJ2-7; D is perhaps TRBD2 (5 bases). Trimming left V 0 bases short and J 1 base short, with 13 bases between. Germline CDR1 is DFQATT and CDR2 is SNEGSKA (reference sequence). CDR3 size: 15 residues. Here the CDR3 DNA reads TGCAGTGCTAGAGATTTTCCCTCGGGATCCTACGAGCAGTACTTC. It specifies CSARDFPSGSYEQYF.

This clonotype occurred a few times. The chain recombines TRBV7-8 with TRBJ2-6; 9 positions agree with TRBD1. The V gene's germline CDR1 is SGHVS and CDR2 FQNEAQ. V was clipped by 1 base and J by 1 base; unmatched bases: 8. The CDR3 loop spans 19 amino acids. CDR3 in DNA: TGTGCCAGCAGCTTAGTTGGTTACAGGGGGCGGTCTGGGGCCAACGTCCTGACTTTC. This codes for CASSLVGYRGRSGANVLTF.